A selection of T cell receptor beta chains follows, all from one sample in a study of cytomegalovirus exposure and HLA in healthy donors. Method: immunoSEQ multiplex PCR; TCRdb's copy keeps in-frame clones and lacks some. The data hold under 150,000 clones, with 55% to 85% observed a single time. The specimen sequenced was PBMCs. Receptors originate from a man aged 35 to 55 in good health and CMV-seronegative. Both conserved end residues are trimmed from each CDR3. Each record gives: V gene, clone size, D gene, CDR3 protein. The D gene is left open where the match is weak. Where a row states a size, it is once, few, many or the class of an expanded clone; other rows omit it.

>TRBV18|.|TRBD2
ASSPLAGGTDTQY
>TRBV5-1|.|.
ASSLAGTYEQY
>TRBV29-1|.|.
SVGQPISPNYGYP
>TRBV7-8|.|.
ASSSLVETQY
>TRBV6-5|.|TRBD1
ASRTGQGARTEAF
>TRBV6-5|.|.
ASSYSGAGANEQF
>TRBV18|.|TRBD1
ASSRDRGQDEQY
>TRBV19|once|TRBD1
ASSILGQGHYEQY
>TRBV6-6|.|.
ASSYPPSHSTDTQY
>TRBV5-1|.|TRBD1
ASSFARDRTDTQY
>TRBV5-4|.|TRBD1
ASSFDRVYNEQF
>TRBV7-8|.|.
ASSLAQIYGYT
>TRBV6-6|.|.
ASSAYRDSGFYEQY
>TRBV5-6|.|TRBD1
ASSVPGQNYEQY
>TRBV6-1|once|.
ASRMTANYGYT
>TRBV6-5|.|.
ASSPARVFGGYP
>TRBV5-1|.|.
ASSFSGASDEKLF
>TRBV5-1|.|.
ASSPDNLNYGYT
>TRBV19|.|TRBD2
ATTARAGYEQY
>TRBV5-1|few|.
ASSLGIGEATQY
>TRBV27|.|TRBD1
ASSIYRGANTEAF
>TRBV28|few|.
ASSLSGHTPVDYGYT
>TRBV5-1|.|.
ASSLAQENTEAF
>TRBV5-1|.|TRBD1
ASSLVGTGRNTEAF
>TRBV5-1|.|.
ASSLSGARDTQY
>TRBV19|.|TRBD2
ASSIVAGLTDTQY
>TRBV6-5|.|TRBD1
ASSYSGTGPYEQY
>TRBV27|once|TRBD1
ASSLRTGTYNEQF
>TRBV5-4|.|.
ASSLASGDEQY
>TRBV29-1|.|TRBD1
SVGNRDRVGGYP
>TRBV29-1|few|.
SVERQGTYEQY
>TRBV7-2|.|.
ASSSQETQY
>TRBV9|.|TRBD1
ASSANGQGDYEQY